Each of the 21 T cell receptor beta chains below was sequenced from the same sample in a study of tumor and adjacent non-tumor tissue in lung cancer. No cell sorting was done before RNA was extracted from the tissue. A modified ARM-PCR protocol with three rounds of nested PCR amplified TCRbeta. TCRdb used MiXCR to reprocess the multiplex PCR reads, holding one entry per CDR3 protein. This sample has fewer than 85,000 distinct CDR3 sequences, with around 77% found just once. Specimen: lung tumor tissue. These receptors were taken from a woman in her forties or fifties with non-small cell lung cancer.

This clonotype showed up just once. The chain joins TRBV11-3 to TRBJ2-7; D is perhaps TRBD2 (5 bases). The V and J ends lost 0 bases and 4 bases respectively, with 16 bases between them. The CDR3 contains 16 residues. Germline V gives CDR1 SGHNT, CDR2 YENEEA. The CDR3, as DNA: TGTGCCAGCAGCTTAGATGTGACTAACAGATTTTACGAGCAGTACTTC. Translated: CASSLDVTNRFYEQYF.

Remarks on this clonotype: One junction end does not reproduce the germline sequence, and a read error may be involved. The V gene is TRBV29-1, the J gene TRBJ2-2; 7 nucleotides line up with TRBD2. CDR3 length equals 14 residues. The germline V gene has CDR1 SQVTM and CDR2 ANQGSEA. The CDR3 region has the DNA TGCAGCGTCGTAGCGGGTTCGAACATCGGGGAGCTGTTTTTT. It translates to CSVVAGSNIGELFF.

Worth noting for this clonotype: A much larger clone is a single base away; this may be a read error. The chain links TRBV7-9 to TRBJ2-1, with a weak D call TRBD1 (6 bases). V lost 1 base and J 6 bases, leaving 19 bases between the germline ends. Germline lookup yields CDR1 SEHNR and CDR2 FQNEAQ (reference sequence). The CDR3 length is 17 residues. CDR3 protein: CASSLVFGNRVINEQFF. In nucleotides, the CDR3 is TGTGCCAGCAGCTTAGTCTTCGGGAACAGGGTGATCAATGAGCAGTTCTTC.

Note on this clonotype: Its ends do not fully match the called genes, so a read error is possible. The rearrangement joins TRBV11-2 to TRBJ1-2, with a possible D match to TRBD1 (6 bases). The germline gives CDR1 SGHAT, CDR2 FQNNGV. The length of the CDR3 is 16 residues. This CDR3 reads CASCLVTGGRGYGYTF. The DNA for the CDR3 is TGTGCCAGCTGCTTAGTAACGGGGGGCCGAGGATATGGCTACACCTTC.

This clonotype occurred many times. This may arise from a read error, as a much more abundant clone is one base away. This chain joins TRBV11-2 and TRBJ2-1; D not certain. Germline CDR1 is SGHAT and CDR2 is FQNNGV. The CDR3 is 11 residues long. This CDR3 is CASSLGNERFF. Here the CDR3 DNA reads TGTGCCAGCAGCTTAGGCAATGAGCGGTTCTTC. The full variable domain, its missing parts supplied by reference TRBV11-2 and TRBJ2-1, is EAGVAQSPRYKIIEKRQSVAFWCNPISGHATLYWYQQILGQGPKLLIQFQNNGVVDDSQLPKDRFSAERLKGVDSTLKIQPAKLEDSAVYLCASSLGNERFFGPGTRLTVL.

With respect to this clonotype: A read error may be the cause here, since a much bigger clone is one base away. The CDR3 loop is CANSLVPGSGANVLTF. Written as DNA, the CDR3 is TGTGCCAACAGCTTAGTTCCAGGCTCTGGGGCCAACGTCCTGACTTTC. The chain recombines TRBV7-9 with TRBJ2-6; D not resolved. This CDR3 region has 16 residues. The germline V gene encodes CDR1 SEHNR and CDR2 FQNEAQ (reference sequence).

With respect to this clonotype: The junction differs from germline at one of its ends, possibly a read error. The rearrangement links TRBV6-1 to TRBJ2-7, with D possibly being TRBD1 (6 bases). Germline CDR1 reads MNHNS; CDR2 reads SASEGT. The CDR3 is 16 amino acids. CDR3 residues: CVSSEDGTYVSYEQNF. The CDR3 nucleotides read TGTGTCAGCAGTGAGGACGGGACATACGTGTCCTACGAGCAGAACTTC.

The chain recombines TRBV28 with TRBJ2-5; possible D gene TRBD2, 6 bases. V was pared by 6 bases and J by 4 bases, with 27 bases between. The CDR3 consists of 18 residues. The germline V gene has CDR1 MDHEN and CDR2 SYDVKM. Here the CDR3 DNA reads TGTGCCAGCAGCTCTCTCCCCTACTATGAGTGGGAGGCAGAGACCCAGTACTTC. Protein sequence: CASSSLPYYEWEAETQYF.

This clonotype was recorded once. At one boundary the junction diverges from the germline segment, which might be a read error. V and J are TRBV6-5 and TRBJ1-1; a possible D gene is TRBD1 (6 bases). Germline CDR1 is MNHEY and CDR2 is SVGAGI. The CDR3 length is 17 residues. DNA for the CDR3: TGTGCCAGCAGTTACTATGATGGTCGGCAGGGGAACGCTGAAGCTCTCTTT. Its protein product is CASSYYDGRQGNAEALF.

The count of this clonotype is one. The final CDR3 position lacks the conserved phenylalanine or tryptophan, pointing to a likely read error. The CDR3 coding sequence is TGTGTCAGCGTTCCCCCTCTCCGGACGGACCTCGGGAACACCATATATTCT. It specifies CVSVPPLRTDLGNTIYS. The chain is built from TRBV12-3 or TRBV12-4 and TRBJ1-3, with no clear D. The CDR3 is 17 amino acids.

In its sample, this clonotype was seen once. The junction departs from germline at one end; a sequencing error may be responsible. The chain recombines TRBV5-1 with TRBJ2-6, with D unclear. Per the germline V gene, CDR1 is SGHRS and CDR2 is YFSETQ. The CDR3 runs 16 residues. The CDR3 sequence is CASGLWPHFGANVLTF. CDR3 DNA sequence: TGCGCCAGCGGCTTGTGGCCCCACTTTGGGGCCAACGTCCTGACTTTC.

The rearrangement uses TRBV4-2 and TRBJ2-7, with 13 bases that match TRBD2. J gave up 12 bases and V 0 bases, and 17 bases lay outside the gene matches. There are 18 residues in the CDR3. Looked up from germline, CDR1 is LGHNA and CDR2 is YNFKEQ. CDR3 sequence: CASSQEGLAGEDHYQRYF. CDR3 bases: TGTGCCAGCAGCCAAGAAGGACTAGCGGGAGAAGACCACTACCAGCGGTACTTC.

A word on this clonotype: This is likely a read error, given that the CDR3 carries no conserved phenylalanine or tryptophan at its end. This chain links TRBV2 with TRBJ2-1, with D perhaps matching TRBD2 (5 bases). Trimming shortened V by 4 bases and J by 2 bases, and 12 bases separated the two germline ends. The CDR3 length is 15 residues. Germline V lookup: CDR1 SNHLY, CDR2 FYNNEI. This CDR3 reads CASSGRGKAYNEQFL. In DNA, the CDR3 is TGTGCCAGCAGTGGACGGGGAAAGGCCTACAATGAGCAGTTCTTA.

A remark on this clonotype: At one end, the junction sequence differs from germline, possibly due to a read error. The chain is built from TRBV4-2 and TRBJ1-5; no clear D gene. Germline V gives CDR1 LGHNA, CDR2 YNFKEQ. This CDR3 comprises 15 residues. CDR3 nucleotide sequence: TGTGCCAGCAGCCAAGTCCAGGACGACAATCAGCCCCAACATTTT. Amino acids: CASSQVQDDNQPQHF.

With regard to this clonotype: The missing conserved phenylalanine or tryptophan at the end of this CDR3 makes a read error likely. The CDR3 here is CASSQPISGGAEQFL. Written as DNA, the CDR3 is TGTGCCAGCAGCCAACCCATTAGCGGAGGGGCTGAGCAGTTCCTC. The chain combines TRBV4-1 with TRBJ2-1; D may be TRBD2 (6 bases). The V gene's germline CDR1 is MGHRA and CDR2 YSYEKL. The CDR3 sequence is 15 residues long.

Ten or more counts support this clonotype. The rearrangement links TRBV5-1 to TRBJ2-3; D remains ambiguous. Trimming removed 8 bases at V and 6 bases at J, with 13 bases between. This CDR3 region has 12 residues. From germline, CDR1 is SGHRS and CDR2 YFSETQ. In DNA, the CDR3 is TGCGCCAGTAGCAACCTTCCGGATACGCAGTATTTT. The encoded protein is CASSNLPDTQYF.

The rearrangement uses TRBV29-1 and TRBJ2-1, with 9 nucleotides matching TRBD2. Germline CDR1 and CDR2: SQVTM and ANQGSEA. The CDR3 is 15 residues long. V was clipped by 5 bases and J by 7 bases; unmatched bases: 12. The CDR3 sequence: CSVNGREGPGNEQFF. The CDR3 DNA follows: TGCAGCGTTAATGGGCGGGAGGGCCCTGGAAATGAGCAGTTCTTC.

This clonotype has more than one count but fewer than ten. V gene TRBV20-1 combines with J gene TRBJ2-5; 7 nucleotides align to TRBD2. J gave up 1 base and V 1 base, and 6 bases lay outside the gene matches. Germline V gives CDR1 DFQATT, CDR2 SNEGSKA (reference sequence). CDR3 length equals 15 residues. CDR3 nucleotides: TGCAGTGCTAGAGCCGGCGGGAGTAGCCAAGAGACCCAGTACTTC. It yields the protein CSARAGGSSQETQYF.

This clonotype showed up just a few times. A much larger clone differs from this one at a single base, so this may be a read error. The chain recombines TRBV30 with TRBJ2-7; no definite D call. The CDR3 extends over 13 amino acids. Germline V gene lookup returns CDR1 GTSNPN and CDR2 SVGIG (reference sequence). V was pared by 8 bases and J by 3 bases, with 17 bases between. Written as DNA, the CDR3 is TGTGCCATCCGTGCTTTGGATTACTACGAGCAGTACTTC. Amino acids: CAIRALDYYEQYF. Based on the CDR3 plus reference TRBV30 and TRBJ2-7, the full variable domain is SQTIHQWPATLVQPVGSPLSLECTVEGTSNPNLYWYRQAAGRGLQLLFYSVGIGQISSEVPQNLSASRPQDRQFILSSKKLLLSDSGFYLCAIRALDYYEQYFGPGTRLTVT.

A remark on this clonotype: A read error is likely, as this CDR3 ends without the conserved phenylalanine or tryptophan. V is TRBV4-1 and J is TRBJ2-6; maybe TRBD1 (6 bases). V was pared by 5 bases and J by 6 bases, with 23 bases between. The CDR3 contains 18 residues. CDR1 and CDR2 from the germline V gene are MGHRA and YSYEKL. In nucleotides, the CDR3 is TGCGCCAGCAGCATCTCATCAGGGGTTGAGAGTGAGGCCAACGTCCTGACTATC. Residues: CASSISSGVESEANVLTI.

This clonotype has just one count. V is TRBV12-3 or TRBV12-4 and J is TRBJ2-1; maybe TRBD2 (5 bases). The CDR3 is 14 amino acids. The V end was cut by 9 bases, the J end by 9 bases, with 21 bases between. CDR3 protein: CASGFQVGRGEQFF. The CDR3 nucleotides are TGTGCCAGTGGTTTTCAGGTGGGCCGGGGTGAGCAGTTCTTC.